This entry concerns a single T cell receptor beta chain. Its matching antigen is unknown. The data originate from a study of shared clonotypes between healthy human individuals. Study as a whole: Each donor contributed plates that comprised three CD4 naive, three CD4 memory, two CD8 naive and one CD8 memory.

Findings and limits, study-wide: Among a few donors, roughly 5% of naive CD4 clonotypes were found in common. The study generally estimated greater richness for naive than memory subsets. Only blood underwent sampling, and tissue repertoires likely differ.

CD8 cells regarded as naive lacked CD45RO, were positively chosen for CCR7, and omitted terminally differentiated effector memory CD45RA+ cells. Germline CDR1 reads LNHDA; CDR2 reads SQIVND (reference sequence). The CDR3 is 12 amino acids. Trimming removed 9 bases at V and 0 bases at J, with 8 bases between. Data came from immunoSEQ multiplex PCR; TCRdb stores just in-frame clones and leaves some out. This table has about 590,000 clones, 95% to 96% appearing once. The sample consisted of naive CD8+ T cells sorted from blood. The chain combines TRBV19 with TRBJ2-5; D not certain. The TCR comes from a woman aged 30 to 39 in good health. CDR3 sequence reads: CASQTYQETQYF. CDR3 nucleotides: TGTGCCAGCCAAACGTACCAAGAGACCCAGTACTTC. Full variable domain (rest looked up from reference TRBV19 and TRBJ2-5): DGGITQSPKYLFRKEGQNVTLSCEQNLNHDAMYWYRQDPGQGLRLIYYSQIVNDFQKGDIAEGYSVSREKKESFPLTVTSAQKNPTAFYLCASQTYQETQYFGPGTRLLVL.